A selection of T cell receptor beta chains follows, all from one sample in a study of blood T cell repertoires in COVID-19. Sequencing was performed with immunoSEQ multiplex PCR; in TCRdb, only in-frame clones are kept and a portion is missing. The repertoire includes about 120,000 clones, less than 90% of them detected once, and 6.6% sits in the top ten. Sequencing was done on a sample of peripheral blood. The receptor source for this set is an older man with active or convalescent COVID-19. The CDR3 runs from the conserved cysteine through the conserved F or W. D genes are given only for firm matches.

d_call j_call v_call cdr3_length cdr3_aa
NA TRBJ2-2 TRBV5-4 15 CASSPARQNTGELFF
NA TRBJ1-1 TRBV3-1/TRBV3-2 13 CASSQLRDTEAFF
NA TRBJ2-7 TRBV5-5 12 CASSLGHREQYF
NA TRBJ2-2 TRBV29-1 13 CSVDWQNTGELFF
NA TRBJ1-3 TRBV19 17 CASTSPRQANSGNTIYF
TRBD1 TRBJ1-2 TRBV7-9 14 CASSPGTGGFGYTF
NA TRBJ1-2 TRBV28 11 CATSSGYGYTF
TRBD2 TRBJ2-7 TRBV6-2/TRBV6-3 17 CASSSGQLLAGRYEQYF
NA TRBJ1-3 TRBV19 16 CASSVHGDTPGNTIYF
TRBD2 TRBJ2-5 TRBV7-2 16 CASSETSGGAGETQYF
TRBD2 TRBJ2-1 TRBV11-2 18 CASSLVARLAGGDNEQFF
NA TRBJ1-3 TRBV3-1/TRBV3-2 15 CASSQDLVRGNTIYF
NA TRBJ2-5 TRBV6-5 15 CASRPVGGREETQYF
NA TRBJ1-1 TRBV28 13 CASWAPGNTEAFF
TRBD1 TRBJ1-2 TRBV7-2 17 CASSLDHGGTGDYGYTF
NA TRBJ1-4 TRBV19 15 CATPEALATNEKLFF
NA TRBJ1-2 TRBV6-5 13 CASSLQRNYGYTF
NA TRBJ2-1 TRBV21-1 15 CASLSGTFLRHEQFF
TRBD1 TRBJ1-5 TRBV6-5 16 CASSYTGTGSNQPQHF
TRBD1 TRBJ1-2 TRBV9 14 CASSVGQGNYGYTF
NA TRBJ2-2 TRBV7-2 13 CASSLGTPGELFF
NA TRBJ1-2 TRBV3-1/TRBV3-2 13 CASSQEQGYGYTF
NA TRBJ1-5 TRBV10-3 16 CAISESGGSSNQPQHF
TRBD1 TRBJ2-7 TRBV9 14 CASSVGQGVSEQYF
TRBD2 TRBJ2-1 TRBV9 14 CASSVGTSGNEQFF
TRBD2 TRBJ2-5 TRBV15 18 CATSTLRGSGGSQETQYF
NA TRBJ2-3 TRBV9 12 CASSPGLHTQYF